This T cell receptor beta chain stems from a study of OX40 agonist ivuxolimab in advanced cancers. Study-level information: The patients received ivuxolimab by intravenous route every 2 weeks at 0.01 to 10 mg/kg. A partial response was reached by three patients: one with hepatocellular carcinoma and two with cutaneous melanoma.

Unmatched junction bases numbered 7, after V lost 4 bases and J lost 4 bases. CDR1 is SGHRS and CDR2 is YFSETQ in the germline V gene. The CDR3 extends over 18 amino acids. Concerning this clone itself: Antigen: not known.

Patients had blood sampled at baseline and again on cycle 4 day 1 and cycle 7 day 1. The repertoire was sequenced with immunoSEQ multiplex PCR; TCRdb's copy has only in-frame clones and lacks some. The data contain about 77,000 clones, over 70% of them singletons. Broader study findings: At 0.1 to 3.0 mg/kg, clonal expansion of CD4+ and CD8+ blood T cells had occurred by week 6.

V and J are TRBV5-1 and TRBJ2-2, with 16 nucleotides matching TRBD2. The sample was CD4+ or CD8+ T cells sorted from blood, taken in a trial of the OX40 agonist ivuxolimab. This clonotype was sampled from an adult with an advanced solid tumor such as melanoma, head and neck, liver or kidney cancer. The CDR3 loop is CASSPGLAGGRVTGELFF. CDR3 bases: TGCGCCAGCAGCCCGGGACTAGCGGGGGGGCGTGTCACCGGGGAGCTGTTTTTT.